Listed below are T cell receptor beta chains from one sample, sequenced in a study of T-cell reconstitution after alpha-beta-depleted transplantation in children. One entry per CDR3 protein results from TCRdb running MiXCR on the PCR reads. The table has about 90,000 distinct CDR3 sequences, roughly 16% seen once. The sequences come from PBMCs, mostly from graft donor cells, collected 180 days after TCRalphabeta/CD19-depleted stem cell transplant. These receptors were taken from a male patient between 2 and 15 years old who had a stem cell transplant for acute lymphoblastic leukemia, so the T cells may come from the graft donor. The conserved cysteine and the conserved F or W are not part of the CDR3 here. Each record gives: D gene, CDR3 length, V gene, J gene, CDR3 protein. A D gene is named only where the DNA matches it firmly.

d_gene: TRBD2; len: 16; v_gene: TRBV12-3/TRBV12-4; j_gene: TRBJ2-3; CDR3aa: ASSLANVAGGSADTQY
d_gene: NA; len: 12; v_gene: TRBV5-1; j_gene: TRBJ1-1; CDR3aa: ASTWTEMNTEAF
d_gene: TRBD2; len: 14; v_gene: TRBV20-1; j_gene: TRBJ2-1; CDR3aa: SAGGLAGMPHNEQF
d_gene: NA; len: 13; v_gene: TRBV7-6; j_gene: TRBJ1-5; CDR3aa: ASSLGGVHSGPQH
d_gene: TRBD1; len: 12; v_gene: TRBV5-6; j_gene: TRBJ2-1; CDR3aa: ASSVGTVYNEQF
d_gene: NA; len: 16; v_gene: TRBV4-1; j_gene: TRBJ2-5; CDR3aa: ASSQDRAQGYKLETQY
d_gene: NA; len: 11; v_gene: TRBV20-1; j_gene: TRBJ2-7; CDR3aa: SASDSQGYEQY
d_gene: TRBD1; len: 16; v_gene: TRBV4-3; j_gene: TRBJ1-2; CDR3aa: ASSQDPAGTDSFYGYT
d_gene: NA; len: 11; v_gene: TRBV7-9; j_gene: TRBJ2-5; CDR3aa: ASSLPHGETQY
d_gene: TRBD2; len: 12; v_gene: TRBV12-3/TRBV12-4; j_gene: TRBJ2-7; CDR3aa: ASSRAGTSYEQY
d_gene: NA; len: 13; v_gene: TRBV6-5; j_gene: TRBJ2-6; CDR3aa: ASSYDSSGANVLT
d_gene: NA; len: 9; v_gene: TRBV29-1; j_gene: TRBJ1-4; CDR3aa: SAREEEKLF
d_gene: TRBD2; len: 14; v_gene: TRBV4-2; j_gene: TRBJ2-2; CDR3aa: ASSQGAGERTGELF
d_gene: NA; len: 11; v_gene: TRBV7-9; j_gene: TRBJ2-7; CDR3aa: ASSLAGQHEQY
d_gene: TRBD1; len: 12; v_gene: TRBV12-3/TRBV12-4; j_gene: TRBJ2-7; CDR3aa: ASSPPGQGYEQY
d_gene: TRBD2; len: 13; v_gene: TRBV6-5; j_gene: TRBJ2-3; CDR3aa: ASSRAAGGPDTQY
d_gene: NA; len: 10; v_gene: TRBV18; j_gene: TRBJ2-3; CDR3aa: ASSPPGDTQY
d_gene: TRBD1; len: 13; v_gene: TRBV11-2; j_gene: TRBJ1-2; CDR3aa: ASSLGGGGNYGYT
d_gene: NA; len: 8; v_gene: TRBV12-3/TRBV12-4; j_gene: TRBJ2-1; CDR3aa: ASSFGAQF
d_gene: NA; len: 12; v_gene: TRBV28; j_gene: TRBJ2-3; CDR3aa: ATLPGDPTDTQY
d_gene: NA; len: 15; v_gene: TRBV7-2; j_gene: TRBJ2-7; CDR3aa: ASSFGSRGAQKRQQY
d_gene: TRBD1; len: 12; v_gene: TRBV10-3; j_gene: TRBJ2-1; CDR3aa: AILPGQGNNEQF
d_gene: NA; len: 11; v_gene: TRBV5-1; j_gene: TRBJ2-3; CDR3aa: ASSINREDTQY
d_gene: TRBD1; len: 13; v_gene: TRBV5-1; j_gene: TRBJ2-3; CDR3aa: ASSLIGQGRDTQY
d_gene: TRBD1; len: 12; v_gene: TRBV20-1; j_gene: TRBJ1-6; CDR3aa: SARTGMGDSPLH
d_gene: TRBD2; len: 17; v_gene: TRBV6-2/TRBV6-3; j_gene: TRBJ2-3; CDR3aa: ASSMVPPSSGTSTDTQY
d_gene: NA; len: 14; v_gene: TRBV7-6; j_gene: TRBJ1-5; CDR3aa: ASSLVPESGDQPQH
d_gene: TRBD1; len: 13; v_gene: TRBV7-9; j_gene: TRBJ2-2; CDR3aa: ASPPGTGPTGELF
d_gene: TRBD2; len: 11; v_gene: TRBV12-3/TRBV12-4; j_gene: TRBJ2-2; CDR3aa: ARPGGSTGELF
d_gene: NA; len: 12; v_gene: TRBV5-1; j_gene: TRBJ2-5; CDR3aa: ASSFRQNQETQY
d_gene: TRBD1; len: 13; v_gene: TRBV27; j_gene: TRBJ1-1; CDR3aa: ASSTGTGGNTEAF
d_gene: TRBD2; len: 13; v_gene: TRBV20-1; j_gene: TRBJ2-2; CDR3aa: SARRLAGASGELF
d_gene: TRBD2; len: 12; v_gene: TRBV20-1; j_gene: TRBJ2-1; CDR3aa: SAHGLAANNEQF
d_gene: NA; len: 11; v_gene: TRBV27; j_gene: TRBJ1-1; CDR3aa: ASKMPGRTEAF
d_gene: NA; len: 14; v_gene: TRBV5-1; j_gene: TRBJ2-2; CDR3aa: ASSLAGADYTGELF
d_gene: NA; len: 9; v_gene: TRBV5-1; j_gene: TRBJ1-1; CDR3aa: ASKDIAEAF
d_gene: NA; len: 12; v_gene: TRBV7-9; j_gene: TRBJ2-2; CDR3aa: ATRGLGRTGELF
d_gene: NA; len: 12; v_gene: TRBV5-4; j_gene: TRBJ2-5; CDR3aa: ASSFWGAGETQY
d_gene: NA; len: 12; v_gene: TRBV5-5; j_gene: TRBJ2-5; CDR3aa: ASSVQGKEETQY
d_gene: TRBD2; len: 11; v_gene: TRBV3-1; j_gene: TRBJ2-4; CDR3aa: ASSRDYENIQY
d_gene: NA; len: 14; v_gene: TRBV14; j_gene: TRBJ2-3; CDR3aa: ASSQEQRTGTDTQY
d_gene: NA; len: 14; v_gene: TRBV7-6; j_gene: TRBJ2-1; CDR3aa: ASSLKWQGGHNEQF